The rows below give T cell receptor beta chains drawn from one sample of a study of T cells after yellow fever vaccination. Via MiXCR, TCRdb re-called the 5' RACE reads, giving one row per CDR3 protein. This repertoire shows 250,000 to 400,000 distinct CDR3 sequences, roughly 3.9% found once; its top ten account for roughly 24%. This material consisted of PBMCs, taken 5 days after the yellow fever booster vaccination. The receptors were gathered from a man aged 18 to 30 who received the YFV17D yellow fever vaccine. CDR3s include the opening cysteine and the closing phenylalanine or tryptophan. D genes are given only for firm matches. Clone size is given for some rows only: seen once, a few or many times, or a class if the clone is expanded.

TRBJ1-1 TRBV12-3/TRBV12-4 NA 14 NA CASKVQGQNTEAFF TGTGCCAGCAAGGTCCAGGGGCAGAACACTGAAGCTTTCTTT
TRBJ1-6 TRBV5-4 TRBD1 16 few CASSLGAGTVDSPLHF TGTGCCAGCAGCTTGGGGGCAGGGACAGTTGATTCACCCCTCCACTTT
TRBJ2-7 TRBV7-9 NA 15 NA CASSPTRVGSYEQYF TGTGCCAGCAGCCCCACCCGGGTAGGTTCCTACGAGCAGTACTTC
TRBJ2-1 TRBV11-2 TRBD2 16 many CASSPRTSGGPNEQFF TGTGCCAGCAGCCCTCGGACTAGCGGGGGCCCGAATGAGCAGTTCTTC
TRBJ1-5 TRBV2 NA 14 many CASSDRDSNQPQHF TGTGCCAGCAGTGACAGGGATAGCAATCAGCCCCAGCATTTT
TRBJ2-5 TRBV24-1 NA 15 few CATSDPGTTGETQYF TGTGCCACCAGTGACCCCGGGACCACCGGAGAGACCCAGTACTTC
TRBJ2-3 TRBV20-1 TRBD2 17 many CSASRLSSGGVTDTQYF TGCAGTGCTAGCCGTCTCAGTAGCGGGGGTGTCACAGATACGCAGTATTTT
TRBJ1-2 TRBV7-9 TRBD1 15 NA CASSGTGGAVIGYTF TGTGCCAGCAGTGGGACAGGGGGCGCAGTCATTGGCTACACCTTC
TRBJ2-3 TRBV28 NA 16 many CASKLSGKSSTDTQYF TGTGCCAGCAAACTCTCGGGAAAATCTAGCACAGATACGCAGTATTTT
TRBJ1-3 TRBV10-3 NA 12 few CAISETGDTIYF TGTGCCATCAGTGAGACGGGAGACACCATATATTTT
TRBJ1-1 TRBV2 NA 12 few CASSEMDSRAFF TGTGCCAGCAGTGAAATGGACAGTCGTGCTTTCTTT
TRBJ2-3 TRBV24-1 TRBD1 15 many CATSDLRDSQDTQYF TGTGCCACCAGTGATTTGAGGGACAGTCAAGATACGCAGTATTTT
TRBJ1-2 TRBV4-3 NA 15 few CASSPLISDNYGYTF TGCGCCAGCAGCCCACTCATTTCCGATAACTATGGCTACACCTTC
TRBJ1-1 TRBV20-1 NA 18 NA CSAGTPLGSRRGDTEAFF TGCAGCGCGGGTACCCCGCTAGGTTCGCGAAGGGGGGACACTGAAGCTTTCTTT
TRBJ1-2 TRBV9 NA 14 NA CASSVGLRDYGYTF TGTGCCAGCAGCGTAGGACTAAGGGACTATGGCTACACCTTC
TRBJ2-7 TRBV7-8 NA 16 few CASSSSSKRVPYEQYF TGTGCCAGCAGCTCCTCAAGTAAGCGGGTCCCCTACGAGCAGTACTTC
TRBJ2-3 TRBV12-3/TRBV12-4 NA 13 NA CASRRRGTDTQYF TGTGCCAGCCGAAGGAGGGGCACAGATACGCAGTATTTT
TRBJ2-1 TRBV12-3/TRBV12-4 NA 14 few CASSPWDSGSEQFF TGTGCCAGCAGTCCCTGGGACTCGGGGAGTGAGCAGTTCTTC
TRBJ1-1 TRBV12-3/TRBV12-4 NA 15 NA CASSLRGTQNTEAFF TGTGCCAGCAGTTTAAGGGGGACACAGAACACTGAAGCTTTCTTT
TRBJ1-2 TRBV20-1 TRBD1 14 many CSASRDRGENGYTF TGCAGTGCTAGCCGGGACAGGGGAGAAAATGGCTACACCTTC
TRBJ2-5 TRBV7-9 NA 14 many CASSFGTVGETQYF TGTGCCAGCAGCTTCGGGACGGTCGGGGAGACCCAGTACTTC
TRBJ1-1 TRBV7-3 NA 15 NA CASSLEPVLVPEAFF TGTGCCAGCAGCTTGGAGCCGGTCTTGGTTCCTGAAGCTTTCTTT
TRBJ2-3 TRBV6-5 TRBD2 16 NA CASSWGSGGTTDTQYF TGTGCCAGCAGTTGGGGGAGCGGGGGTACCACAGATACGCAGTATTTT
TRBJ2-3 TRBV11-3 NA 13 few CASSAQSTDTQYF TGTGCCAGCAGCGCACAGAGCACAGATACGCAGTATTTT
TRBJ2-2 TRBV7-2 TRBD1 15 few CASSLAVGGHGELFF TGTGCCAGCAGCTTAGCCGTAGGGGGCCACGGGGAGCTGTTTTTT
TRBJ2-2 TRBV5-1 NA 15 many CASSLGRTNTGELFF TGCGCCAGCAGCTTGGGGCGGACGAACACCGGGGAGCTGTTTTTT
TRBJ1-5 TRBV12-3/TRBV12-4 TRBD1 15 NA CASSPRTGGLQPQHF TGTGCCAGCAGTCCGAGGACAGGGGGGTTGCAGCCCCAGCATTTT
TRBJ1-1 TRBV3-1 NA 13 NA CASSRGIDGEAFF TGTGCCAGCAGCCGAGGTATAGACGGTGAAGCTTTCTTT
TRBJ1-1 TRBV5-6 NA 15 NA CASSSLRTGGTEAFF TGTGCCAGCAGCTCCCTACGCACTGGCGGCACTGAAGCTTTCTTT
TRBJ1-2 TRBV4-2 NA 14 many CASSQVGGNYGYTF TGTGCCAGCAGCCAAGTAGGGGGTAACTATGGCTACACCTTC
TRBJ2-7 TRBV11-2 NA 11 few CASSLWREQYF TGTGCCAGCAGCTTATGGCGGGAGCAGTACTTC
TRBJ2-7 TRBV5-1 NA 15 NA CASSLVFSSSYEQYF TGCGCCAGCAGCTTGGTGTTCAGTAGCTCCTACGAGCAGTACTTC
TRBJ2-3 TRBV5-5 NA 14 NA CASSDGTEADTQYF TGTGCCAGCAGCGACGGGACGGAAGCTGATACGCAGTATTTT
TRBJ2-1 TRBV6-5 NA 14 few CASSYESSYNEQFF TGTGCCAGCAGTTACGAAAGCTCCTACAATGAGCAGTTCTTC
TRBJ2-1 TRBV4-1 NA 17 NA CASSPLGRGRLGNEQFF TGCGCCAGCAGCCCACTCGGACGGGGAAGACTAGGCAATGAGCAGTTCTTC
TRBJ2-2 TRBV7-2 NA 15 few CASSSTGRAIGELFF TGTGCCAGCAGCTCCACGGGTAGGGCCATCGGGGAGCTGTTTTTT
TRBJ2-7 TRBV7-9 TRBD2 17 few CASSPPSSGGRTYEQYF TGTGCCAGCAGCCCCCCCTCTAGCGGGGGGCGAACCTACGAGCAGTACTTC
TRBJ2-1 TRBV11-2 TRBD1 14 NA CASSVGQAAGEQFF TGTGCCAGCAGCGTGGGACAGGCTGCCGGTGAGCAGTTCTTC
TRBJ2-3 TRBV20-1 TRBD2 15 few CSARGRGAPKGTQYF TGCAGTGCCCGGGGGCGGGGGGCTCCGAAAGGTACGCAGTATTTT
TRBJ2-2 TRBV24-1 TRBD1 17 many CATSDHENRGETGELFF TGTGCCACCAGTGACCACGAGAACAGGGGTGAAACCGGGGAGCTGTTTTTT